This TCR beta chain was sequenced in a study of identical twins (dated by TCRdb to the mid-2010s). For context, the study as a whole: To test whether fetal clonotypes persist, this study deep-sequenced TCR alpha and beta repertoires from monozygotic twins, from unrelated adults of various ages, and from cord blood. To rule out contamination, the twin experiments were replicated at different times with different library preparation protocols. The paper's findings and limits, for the study overall: Compared with coincidental sharing between unrelated individuals, out-of-frame TCR alpha sequences shared between twins had an excess of sequences with low generation probability. Invariant T cells such as MAIT and iNKT could partly confound zero-insertion analyses, though diverse VJ usage argued against this for most clonotypes. Out-of-frame TCR alpha sharing in monozygotic twins was systematically underestimated by recombination models, whereas sharing between unrelated individuals was in agreement with the recombination models. Fewer insertions were carried by abundant cord blood beta clonotypes, a similar but weaker trend appeared in young adult naive repertoires, and no such trend appeared in memory repertoires. Because the same donors could not be followed over many years, the conclusions depended on cross-sectional statistical analysis. A weaker excess of twin sharing was found in beta out-of-frame sequences because the signal-to-noise ratio was lowered by fewer shared sequences.

The library relied on 5' RACE. The sequencer was an Illumina HiSeq 2000. Template switching introduced a universal primer binding site; the final cDNA contained a unique molecular identifier, enabling accurate counting of TCR cDNA molecules. First-strand cDNA for TCR alpha and beta chains was synthesized from specific primers in the conserved constant-segment region. To control for contamination, every cDNA library carried two barcodes: a SMART-Mk sample barcode plus Illumina barcodes. TruSeq adapter sequences and Illumina sample barcodes were added in two successive PCR steps. TCR alpha and beta cDNA libraries were sequenced on the Illumina HiSeq platform with custom primers. On the authors' methods: Raw reads were processed with MiGEC to extract unique molecular identifiers, and MiXCR was used to determine CDR3 positions. Recombination models were inferred per individual with the repgenHMM and IGoR tools using an EM algorithm. Shared clonotype analysis was performed with the tcR package in R, normalizing sharing by the product of cloneset sizes. To study raw recombination free of thymic and clonal selection effects, out-of-frame nonproductive sequences were analyzed. TCRdb reprocessing: public reads trimmed at Q25 with fastp, clones called with MiXCR, in-frame beta chains kept. Here each entry gathers all rows of one CDR3 protein and keeps the most common genes and DNA. These V and J calls are TCRdb output, not the study's own analysis. Within this sample are around 530,000 distinct CDR3 sequences, with roughly 15% of them counted one time only. About 0.4% of the sample is in the top ten clones.

Only healthy Caucasian donors were included. Three pairs of female monozygotic twins, all aged roughly 18 to 29 years, made up the twin cohort. Positive isolation kits from Invitrogen were used to isolate CD4+ and CD8+ T cell populations. A remark on this clonotype: Its antigen is not yet known. No quality values exist for individual bases; no much larger clone is one base distant.

The CDR3 sequence holds 15 residues, the cysteine and phenylalanine included. Only CDR3 DNA is held: 45 bases, read in frame from base 1. CDR1 MNHNS and CDR2 SASEGT are derived from the germline V gene. Trimming leaves V shorter by 6 bases and J shorter by 3 bases, with the junction holding 6 bases beyond the gene matches. These data were also reused for a study on yellow fever vaccine responses in identical twins. From the second report: The authors reported that the T cell response to vaccination in identical twins appeared partly convergent and partly personalized. The study precisely tracked vaccine-responding T cell clones in identical twins.

The specimen was CD4+ T cells sorted from blood. The clonotype was recovered from a woman younger than 35 in good health. The V and J genes are TRBV6-1 and TRBJ1-4; TRBD1 matches 8 bases in the middle. Read as DNA, the sequence is TGTGCCAGCAGGGCAACAGGGGGAGCTAATGAAAAACTGTTTTTT. Its translation is CASRATGGANEKLFF.